Listed below are T cell receptor beta chains from one sample, sequenced in a study of T cells after yellow fever vaccination. TCRdb re-analysed the 5' RACE reads in MiXCR, keeping a single row per CDR3 protein. The sample has 300,000 to 350,000 distinct CDR3 sequences, 7% to 9% seen once. Specimen: PBMCs, collected around 45 days after the first yellow fever vaccination. These receptors were obtained from a man aged 18 to 30 who received the YFV17D yellow fever vaccine. Each CDR3 is given with its conserved first and last residue. D genes are given only for firm matches. Where a row states a size, it is once, few, many or the class of an expanded clone; other rows omit it.

few	TRBJ2-2	TRBV9	-	TGTGCCAGCAGCGTAGCTGTTCCCGGGGAGCTGTTTTTT	CASSVAVPGELFF
many	TRBJ2-3	TRBV6-4	-	TGTGCCAGCAGTGACTCAGCGGGTAGCACAGATACGCAGTATTTT	CASSDSAGSTDTQYF
-	TRBJ2-7	TRBV18	-	TGTGCCAGCTCACCACCCCGTGATACAGGGCGGATCTCCTACGAGCAGTACTTC	CASSPPRDTGRISYEQYF
-	TRBJ2-5	TRBV5-1	-	TGCGCCAGCAGCTCCAGGCTGGAGACCCAGTACTTC	CASSSRLETQYF
many	TRBJ1-1	TRBV12-3/TRBV12-4	-	TGTGCCAGCACCCAAAGTGTAGTGCCCAACACTGAAGCTTTCTTT	CASTQSVVPNTEAFF
few	TRBJ1-2	TRBV5-4	TRBD1	TGTGCCAGCAGCGAACCGGGACAGGGGATAAACTATGGCTACACCTTC	CASSEPGQGINYGYTF
-	TRBJ1-2	TRBV29-1	-	TGCAGCGTTGAAAACGGGGACTATGGCTACACCTTC	CSVENGDYGYTF
-	TRBJ1-1	TRBV19	TRBD1	TGTGCCAGCCGGGACAGGGGTCGGGGCACTGAAGCTTTCTTT	CASRDRGRGTEAFF
-	TRBJ1-1	TRBV6-5	TRBD1	TGTGCCAGCAGTTACTTCCCGGACAGGGACACTGAAGCTTTCTTT	CASSYFPDRDTEAFF
few	TRBJ1-6	TRBV5-1	-	TGCGCCAGCAAGGGGAGCCTGGGTAATTCACCCCTCCACTTT	CASKGSLGNSPLHF
few	TRBJ2-2	TRBV20-1	-	TGCAGTGCTCGGACAGTAGAAACCGGGGAGCTGTTTTTT	CSARTVETGELFF